The present entry profiles one TCR beta chain with its context. Libraries were prepared by immunoSEQ multiplex PCR; TCRdb keeps only in-frame clonotypes and omits some of them. The sample records approximately 74,000 clones, 75% to 90% being singletons. This specimen belongs to a study of T cell changes during pregnancy in multiple sclerosis. The CDR3 is made up of 14 amino acids. V gave up 6 bases and J gave up 0 bases; unmatched junction bases: 4. CDR1 is SNHLY and CDR2 is FYNNEI in the germline V gene. V usage is TRBV2 and J usage is TRBJ2-7; 8 nucleotides agree with TRBD1. Sequences were derived from peripheral blood, sampled before pregnancy. The receptor was derived from a female donor with multiple sclerosis, enrolled in a pregnancy study. The CDR3 spells CASREDRASYEQYF. Here the CDR3 DNA reads TGTGCCAGCAGGGAGGACAGGGCCTCCTACGAGCAGTACTTC.